These T cell receptor beta chains were read from a single sample in a study of T-cell reconstitution after alpha-beta-depleted transplantation in children. In TCRdb, the PCR reads were re-called with MiXCR into one record per CDR3 protein. The sample records about 610,000 distinct CDR3 sequences, under 12% being singletons. The input for sequencing was PBMCs from the stem cell graft donor, taken from the stem cell graft. The source is a human donor who donated a stem cell graft to a child with acute myeloid leukemia. Each CDR3 is given with its conserved first and last residue. A D gene is named only where the DNA matches it firmly.

cdr3_aa: CSAKTSAKNIQYF; v_call: TRBV20-1; d_call: TRBD2
cdr3_aa: CASSSRTSGSGANVLTF; v_call: TRBV5-1; d_call: TRBD2
cdr3_aa: CASTWTQSSYNEQFF; v_call: TRBV27; d_call: .
cdr3_aa: CASSQGGGSPTDTQYF; v_call: TRBV4-3; d_call: TRBD2
cdr3_aa: CAILDLSGYGYTF; v_call: TRBV10-3; d_call: .
cdr3_aa: CASSLSPSMTSGSADTQYF; v_call: TRBV7-8; d_call: TRBD2
cdr3_aa: CASRDGGTKNIQYF; v_call: TRBV28; d_call: TRBD2
cdr3_aa: CASSYSRQAGVYEQYF; v_call: TRBV6-5; d_call: .
cdr3_aa: CASSQGGGIGNEQFF; v_call: TRBV4-3; d_call: TRBD1
cdr3_aa: CASSAGPSSGNTIYF; v_call: TRBV12-3/TRBV12-4; d_call: .
cdr3_aa: CATSDSVRKAAGGELFF; v_call: TRBV24-1; d_call: .
cdr3_aa: CASSLPSSTVGANVLTF; v_call: TRBV7-3; d_call: .
cdr3_aa: CASSVAGENYEQYF; v_call: TRBV2; d_call: .
cdr3_aa: CASSVIPYNEQFF; v_call: TRBV2; d_call: .
cdr3_aa: CAIKEHSYEQYF; v_call: TRBV10-3; d_call: .
cdr3_aa: CASNHGPSNQPQHF; v_call: TRBV27; d_call: .
cdr3_aa: CAISQREEETQYF; v_call: TRBV10-3; d_call: TRBD2
cdr3_aa: CATSEGLEYNEQFF; v_call: TRBV24-1; d_call: .
cdr3_aa: CASSYSVSSYEQYF; v_call: TRBV6-5; d_call: .
cdr3_aa: CASSQGRAYGNEQFF; v_call: TRBV7-9; d_call: .
cdr3_aa: CASSPGAFDTQYF; v_call: TRBV6-4; d_call: .
cdr3_aa: CASSLWGYTEAFF; v_call: TRBV27; d_call: .
cdr3_aa: CASSPSFLYEQYF; v_call: TRBV7-6; d_call: .
cdr3_aa: CSARASTAGDTQYF; v_call: TRBV20-1; d_call: .
cdr3_aa: CSARDSNTGELFF; v_call: TRBV29-1; d_call: TRBD1
cdr3_aa: CASRANTQYF; v_call: TRBV25-1; d_call: .
cdr3_aa: CASRAGQGWFYEQYF; v_call: TRBV12-3/TRBV12-4; d_call: TRBD1
cdr3_aa: CASSQGLEPFNEQFF; v_call: TRBV3-1; d_call: .
cdr3_aa: CASSPRGMLAGGETQYF; v_call: TRBV4-3; d_call: TRBD2
cdr3_aa: CASSHPSSPRNDLGTEAFF; v_call: TRBV4-3; d_call: .
cdr3_aa: CSANFGNSGANVLTF; v_call: TRBV20-1; d_call: .
cdr3_aa: CASNTRRIGWADTQYF; v_call: TRBV5-8; d_call: .
cdr3_aa: CASSRGTDFYGYTF; v_call: TRBV7-9; d_call: TRBD1
cdr3_aa: CASSHSSGRDEQFF; v_call: TRBV4-3; d_call: TRBD2
cdr3_aa: CASWADSYNEQFF; v_call: TRBV12-3/TRBV12-4; d_call: .
cdr3_aa: CATKGLAGGYDGELFF; v_call: TRBV15; d_call: TRBD2
cdr3_aa: CASSQDFGTSGGQGYF; v_call: TRBV4-2; d_call: TRBD2
cdr3_aa: CSAARGIHTSQYF; v_call: TRBV20-1; d_call: .
cdr3_aa: CASSLAASGYASTDTQYF; v_call: TRBV7-2; d_call: TRBD2
cdr3_aa: CSARAPGGNEQFF; v_call: TRBV29-1; d_call: .
cdr3_aa: CATSSALAGVNEQFF; v_call: TRBV15; d_call: TRBD2
cdr3_aa: CATERGGGNTIYF; v_call: TRBV6-1; d_call: .
cdr3_aa: CASSPHGTQLGEQYF; v_call: TRBV7-9; d_call: .
cdr3_aa: CSAFRLAGYNEQFF; v_call: TRBV20-1; d_call: TRBD2
cdr3_aa: CSAEDRLRVGTEAFF; v_call: TRBV20-1; d_call: .
cdr3_aa: CASSPARGYGYTF; v_call: TRBV12-3/TRBV12-4; d_call: .
cdr3_aa: CASSNRRSQETQYF; v_call: TRBV7-8; d_call: .
cdr3_aa: CASSLSTGSGNTIYF; v_call: TRBV7-9; d_call: .